What follows are 3 T cell receptor beta chains derived from one specimen sequenced in a study of T cells in Graves' hyperthyroidism and ophthalmopathy. Authors of the study amplified TCR beta CDR3 regions from RNA transcripts. Primed by the HTBI set, a first-round RT-PCR was run on the TCR CDR3. TCRdb passed the multiplex PCR reads through MiXCR, listing each CDR3 protein once. Here the sample spans around 290,000 distinct CDR3 sequences, roughly 13% being singletons. The sequenced material came from blood. The receptors here all came from a young woman with Graves' hyperthyroidism that later progressed to Graves' ophthalmopathy.

This clonotype was recorded many times. The V and J genes are TRBV6-1 and TRBJ2-1; no firm D call. The CDR3 consists of 12 residues. V lost 7 bases and J 5 bases, leaving 9 bases between the germline ends. Germline V gene lookup returns CDR1 MNHNS and CDR2 SASEGT. CDR3 nucleotide sequence: TGTGCCAGCATGCGGTTTGACAATGAGCAGTTCTTC. Its protein product is CASMRFDNEQFF.

This clonotype was seen many times. V gene TRBV4-1 combines with J gene TRBJ2-2; TRBD2 matches 7 bases. The trim removed 2 bases at V and 4 bases at J, leaving 7 bases unmatched. The CDR3 has 16 residues. The germline CDR1 and CDR2 sequences are MGHRA and YSYEKL. The chain's CDR3 is CASSQTSVSVTGELFF. The CDR3 region has the DNA TGCGCCAGCAGCCAAACTAGCGTTTCAGTCACCGGGGAGCTGTTTTTT.

This clonotype was observed many times. The V call is TRBV12-3 or TRBV12-4, the J call TRBJ1-2, with D hard to call. V was trimmed by 3 bases and J by 10 bases, leaving 3 bases between them. The CDR3 consists of 9 residues. CDR3 loop: CASSFPYTF. In nucleotides, the CDR3 is TGTGCCAGCAGTTTCCCCTACACCTTC.